The rows below give T cell receptor beta chains drawn from one sample of a study of cytomegalovirus exposure and HLA in healthy donors. Method: immunoSEQ multiplex PCR; TCRdb's copy keeps in-frame clones and lacks some. The sample carries under 150,000 clones, around 80% recorded once. Sequenced input: PBMCs. All receptors derive from a woman between 45 and 65 years old in good health and CMV-seronegative. The CDR3 runs from the conserved cysteine through the conserved F or W. The D gene is left open where the match is weak. Clone size, where shown, is once, few, many, or a class for clones that have expanded.

cdr3_length d_call j_call v_call clone_size cdr3_aa cdr3_nt
16 TRBD2 TRBJ2-1 TRBV19 NA CASSPSGRGGYNEQFF TGTGCCAGTTCGCCTAGCGGGAGGGGGGGCTACAATGAGCAGTTCTTC
12 NA TRBJ2-1 TRBV19 NA CASSKDGDIQFF TGTGCCAGTAGTAAGGACGGGGATATTCAGTTCTTC
14 TRBD1 TRBJ1-1 TRBV5-4 NA CASSLGQGWAEAFF TGTGCCAGCAGCTTGGGACAGGGCTGGGCTGAAGCTTTCTTT
16 TRBD2 TRBJ2-5 TRBV19 NA CASSNTGLAGKETQYF TGTGCCAGTAGTAACACGGGACTAGCGGGAAAAGAGACCCAGTACTTC
15 NA TRBJ2-6 TRBV29-1 NA CSVAPGFSGANVLTF TGCAGCGTTGCCCCGGGGTTCTCTGGGGCCAACGTCCTGACTTTC
14 TRBD2 TRBJ2-7 TRBV6-5 NA CASSLAGALYEQYF TGTGCCAGCTCTCTAGCGGGAGCCCTCTACGAGCAGTACTTC
14 TRBD2 TRBJ2-1 TRBV5-8 NA CASSLFGTTGWQFF TGTGCCAGCAGCTTGTTCGGGACTACGGGATGGCAGTTCTTC
16 NA TRBJ2-2 TRBV7-7 NA CASSLEINRLTGELFF TGTGCTAGCAGCTTAGAGATAAACAGGCTCACCGGGGAGCTGTTTTTT
13 NA TRBJ1-2 TRBV30 NA CAWNLGSDYGYTF TGTGCCTGGAACTTAGGGAGTGACTATGGCTACACCTTC
15 TRBD1 TRBJ1-4 TRBV4-3 NA CASSLTGQASEKLFF TGCGCCAGCAGCCTGACTGGACAGGCAAGTGAAAAACTGTTTTTT
14 NA TRBJ2-1 TRBV4-1 NA CASSLTEGYNEQFF TGCGCCAGCAGCCTGACTGAAGGTTACAATGAGCAGTTCTTC
19 TRBD1 TRBJ1-4 TRBV7-9 NA CASSFGTGGTPATNEKLFF TGTGCCAGCAGCTTTGGGACAGGGGGCACACCTGCAACTAATGAAAAACTGTTTTTT
15 TRBD2 TRBJ2-7 TRBV6-5 once CASSYSGSGRFEQYF TGTGCCAGCAGTTACTCGGGTAGCGGGAGGTTTGAGCAGTACTTC
14 TRBD2 TRBJ2-7 TRBV15 NA CATTLGGDAYEQYF TGTGCCACTACGTTGGGGGGGGATGCCTACGAGCAGTACTTC
17 TRBD2 TRBJ2-2 TRBV5-1 NA CASSAASGVANTGELFF TGCGCCAGCAGCGCGGCTAGCGGTGTCGCGAACACCGGGGAGCTGTTTTTT
14 NA TRBJ2-5 TRBV10-3 NA CAISEHRNQETQYF TGTGCCATCAGTGAGCACAGGAACCAAGAGACCCAGTACTTC
17 NA TRBJ1-1 TRBV19 NA CASRPIPSQLGGSEAFF TGTGCCAGTAGACCCATCCCTTCACAGCTCGGAGGATCTGAAGCTTTCTTT
15 TRBD2 TRBJ2-1 TRBV15 NA CATSSGTSADNEQFF TGTGCCACCAGTTCCGGGACTAGCGCTGACAATGAGCAGTTCTTC
16 TRBD1 TRBJ1-5 TRBV6-6 few CASSSPQGVMYQPQHF TGTGCCAGCAGTTCCCCACAGGGGGTAATGTATCAGCCCCAGCATTTT
14 NA TRBJ2-2 TRBV4-3 NA CASSQGGGGGELFF TGCGCCAGCAGCCAAGGGGGAGGGGGCGGGGAGCTGTTTTTT
14 NA TRBJ1-5 TRBV5-1 NA CASSLSGINQPQHF TGCGCCAGCAGCTTGTCAGGTATCAATCAGCCCCAGCATTTT
15 TRBD1 TRBJ1-2 TRBV9 few CASSVGSGGNYGYPF TGTGCCAGCAGCGTAGGATCAGGGGGCAACTATGGCTACCCCTTC
16 TRBD1 TRBJ1-5 TRBV7-9 NA CASSLDGQGINQPQHF TGTGCCAGCAGCTTAGACGGACAGGGAATCAATCAGCCCCAGCATTTT
17 TRBD2 TRBJ2-3 TRBV7-2 NA CASSDPGGLAGTDTQYF TGTGCCAGCAGCGACCCTGGCGGTCTAGCGGGTACAGATACGCAGTATTTT
16 TRBD2 TRBJ2-3 TRBV27 NA CASSLTGTSDTDTQYF TGTGCCAGCAGTTTAACCGGGACTAGCGACACAGATACGCAGTATTTT
16 TRBD2 TRBJ2-3 TRBV6-5 few CASSSASGRSTDTQYF TGTGCCAGCAGTTCGGCTAGCGGGAGGAGCACAGATACGCAGTATTTT
13 NA TRBJ2-2 TRBV29-1 few CSVELAGDGELFF TGCAGCGTTGAATTGGCAGGCGACGGGGAGCTGTTTTTT
14 NA TRBJ2-6 TRBV27 NA CASSLSRGANVLTF TGTGCCAGCAGTTTATCGAGAGGGGCCAACGTCCTGACTTTC
15 NA TRBJ1-3 TRBV11-2 NA CASTLLSRGGNTIYF TGTGCCAGCACCCTCCTCAGCAGGGGTGGAAACACCATATATTTT
15 NA TRBJ1-6 TRBV2 NA CASSTTQGYNSPLHF TGTGCCAGCAGTACTACACAGGGCTATAATTCACCCCTCCACTTT
16 NA TRBJ1-5 TRBV19 NA CASSQGGSSSNQPQHF TGTGCCAGTAGTCAGGGCGGGAGTAGTAGCAATCAGCCCCAGCATTTT
13 NA TRBJ1-2 TRBV19 NA CASSQQGNYGYTF TGTGCCAGTAGCCAACAGGGTAACTATGGCTACACCTTC
16 NA TRBJ1-1 TRBV5-5 NA CASSPTPGTRNTEAFF TGTGCCAGCAGTCCAACCCCCGGGACACGGAACACTGAAGCTTTCTTT
16 NA TRBJ1-4 TRBV5-6 few CASTHRRTATNEKLFF TGTGCCAGCACTCACAGGAGGACAGCAACTAATGAAAAACTGTTTTTT
15 TRBD2 TRBJ2-4 TRBV5-1 NA CASSRTSEAKNIQYF TGCGCCAGCAGCCGGACTAGCGAGGCCAAAAACATTCAGTACTTC
14 TRBD2 TRBJ2-2 TRBV7-3 NA CASRLSGGTGELFF TGTGCCAGCAGACTATCGGGAGGCACCGGGGAGCTGTTTTTT
15 NA TRBJ2-1 TRBV5-1 NA CASSLAGASYNEQFF TGCGCCAGCAGCTTGGCAGGGGCCTCCTACAATGAGCAGTTCTTC
15 TRBD1 TRBJ1-4 TRBV5-6 NA CASSVSGTGIEKLFF TGTGCCAGCAGCGTCTCCGGGACAGGGATTGAAAAACTGTTTTTT
17 TRBD2 TRBJ2-3 TRBV4-3 NA CASSQEAGVAGTDTQYF TGCGCCAGCAGCCAAGAAGCGGGTGTAGCGGGAACGGATACGCAGTATTTT
12 TRBD2 TRBJ2-3 TRBV30 NA CAGSGNTDTQYF TGTGCAGGGAGCGGGAACACAGATACGCAGTATTTT
15 NA TRBJ1-3 TRBV27 NA CASSVDSSSGNTIYF TGTGCCAGCAGCGTGGACAGCTCCTCTGGAAACACCATATATTTT
15 TRBD2 TRBJ2-1 TRBV9 few CASSPLGLEGNEQFF TGTGCCAGCAGCCCCCTGGGACTAGAGGGCAATGAGCAGTTCTTC
15 NA TRBJ2-2 TRBV27 NA CASSPRLINTGELFF TGTGCCAGCAGCCCCCGACTCATAAACACCGGGGAGCTGTTTTTT
13 NA TRBJ1-2 TRBV6-5 NA CASHLGRSYGYTF TGTGCCAGCCATCTAGGGAGAAGCTATGGCTACACCTTC
16 TRBD2 TRBJ2-1 TRBV11-3 NA CASSLGTSGIWSEQFF TGTGCCAGCAGCTTGGGGACTAGCGGGATCTGGAGTGAGCAGTTCTTC
15 TRBD1 TRBJ1-1 TRBV11-3 once CASSPRTGVGTEAFF TGTGCCAGCAGCCCGCGGACAGGGGTAGGCACTGAAGCTTTCTTT
13 NA TRBJ1-1 TRBV2 NA CASSVGGNTEAFF TGTGCCAGCAGTGTGGGGGGGAACACTGAAGCTTTCTTT
15 TRBD2 TRBJ2-1 TRBV7-2 NA CASSLERLAGNEQFF TGTGCCAGCAGCTTAGAGCGACTAGCGGGCAATGAGCAGTTCTTC
15 NA TRBJ1-2 TRBV7-2 NA CASSPGIYRASGYTF TGTGCCAGCAGCCCCGGCATTTATCGGGCTAGCGGCTACACCTTC
14 TRBD1 TRBJ1-5 TRBV29-1 NA CSVWTGGVEQPQHF TGCAGCGTATGGACAGGGGGCGTTGAGCAGCCCCAGCATTTT
13 NA TRBJ2-3 TRBV7-2 NA CASSLGPGDTQYF TGTGCCAGCAGCTTAGGGCCTGGCGATACGCAGTATTTT
15 NA TRBJ1-5 TRBV27 NA CASSSRDMGNQPQHF TGTGCCAGCAGCTCCCGGGACATGGGCAATCAGCCCCAGCATTTT
12 NA TRBJ2-1 TRBV28 few CASSLTSNEQFF TGTGCCAGCAGTTTAACTAGCAATGAGCAGTTCTTC
15 NA TRBJ1-5 TRBV7-2 NA CASSLDGLDNQPQHF TGTGCCAGCAGCTTAGACGGACTAGACAATCAGCCCCAGCATTTT
13 NA TRBJ1-2 TRBV5-8 NA CASSEGRAYGYTF TGTGCCAGCAGCGAGGGGAGGGCCTATGGCTACACCTTC
13 NA TRBJ1-2 TRBV2 NA CASSEAHRGGYPF TGTGCCAGCAGTGAGGCCCATCGGGGTGGCTACCCCTTC